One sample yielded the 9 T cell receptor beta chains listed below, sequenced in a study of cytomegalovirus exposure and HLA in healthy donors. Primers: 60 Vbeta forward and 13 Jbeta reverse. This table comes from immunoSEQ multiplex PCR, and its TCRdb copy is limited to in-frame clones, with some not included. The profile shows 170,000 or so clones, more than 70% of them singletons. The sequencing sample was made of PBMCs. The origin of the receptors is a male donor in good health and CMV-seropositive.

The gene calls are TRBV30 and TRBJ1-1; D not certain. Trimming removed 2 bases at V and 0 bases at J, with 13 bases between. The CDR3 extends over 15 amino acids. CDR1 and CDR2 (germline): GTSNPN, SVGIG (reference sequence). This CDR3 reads CAWSRTGTLNTEAFF. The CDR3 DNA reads TGTGCCTGGAGTCGAACGGGAACCTTGAACACTGAAGCTTTCTTT. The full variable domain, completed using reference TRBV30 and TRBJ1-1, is SQTIHQWPATLVQPVGSPLSLECTVEGTSNPNLYWYRQAAGRGLQLLFYSVGIGQISSEVPQNLSASRPQDRQFILSSKKLLLSDSGFYLCAWSRTGTLNTEAFFGQGTRLTVV.

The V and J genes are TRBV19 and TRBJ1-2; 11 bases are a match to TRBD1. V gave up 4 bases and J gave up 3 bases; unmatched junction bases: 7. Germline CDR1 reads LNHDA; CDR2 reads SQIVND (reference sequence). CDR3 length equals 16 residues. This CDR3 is CASSSPPGQGDYGYTF. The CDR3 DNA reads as TGTGCCAGTAGTAGTCCCCCGGGACAGGGGGACTATGGCTACACCTTC.

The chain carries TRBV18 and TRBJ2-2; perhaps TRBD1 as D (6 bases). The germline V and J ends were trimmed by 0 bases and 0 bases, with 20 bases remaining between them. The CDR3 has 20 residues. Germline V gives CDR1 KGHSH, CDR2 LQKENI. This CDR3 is CASSPPNNRETRTNTGELFF. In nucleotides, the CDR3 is TGTGCCAGCTCACCACCGAATAACAGGGAAACGAGAACGAACACCGGGGAGCTGTTTTTT.

CDR3 loop: CARSLIQGRSGELFF. As DNA, the CDR3 is TGTGCCAGAAGCTTGATCCAGGGTAGGAGCGGGGAGCTGTTTTTT. The chain employs TRBV5-3 and TRBJ2-2; a possible D gene is TRBD1 (5 bases). TRBV5-3 belongs to the ORF category, with a function that is uncertain. This CDR3 region has 15 residues. Deletions cut 1 base from V and 7 bases from J, with 14 bases between.

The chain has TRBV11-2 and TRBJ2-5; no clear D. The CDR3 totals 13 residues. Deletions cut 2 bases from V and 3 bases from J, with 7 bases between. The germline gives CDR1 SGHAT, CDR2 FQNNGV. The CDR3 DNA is TGTGCCAGCAGCTTAAACAGAGAAGAGACCCAGTACTTC. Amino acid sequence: CASSLNREETQYF. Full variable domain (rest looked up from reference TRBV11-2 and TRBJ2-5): EAGVAQSPRYKIIEKRQSVAFWCNPISGHATLYWYQQILGQGPKLLIQFQNNGVVDDSQLPKDRFSAERLKGVDSTLKIQPAKLEDSAVYLCASSLNREETQYFGPGTRLLVL.

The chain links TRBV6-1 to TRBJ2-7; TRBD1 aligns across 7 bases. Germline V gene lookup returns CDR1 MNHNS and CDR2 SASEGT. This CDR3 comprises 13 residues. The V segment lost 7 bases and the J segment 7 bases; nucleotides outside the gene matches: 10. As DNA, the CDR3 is TGTGCCAGCACTAGACAGGGAGCGAGAGAGCAGTACTTC. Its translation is CASTRQGAREQYF.

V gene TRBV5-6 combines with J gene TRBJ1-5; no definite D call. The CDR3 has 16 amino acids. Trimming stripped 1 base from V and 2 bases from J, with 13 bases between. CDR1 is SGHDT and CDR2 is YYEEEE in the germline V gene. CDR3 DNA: TGTGCCAGCAGCTTGTATTTCGGGGTGGGCAATCAGCCCCAGCATTTT. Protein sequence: CASSLYFGVGNQPQHF.

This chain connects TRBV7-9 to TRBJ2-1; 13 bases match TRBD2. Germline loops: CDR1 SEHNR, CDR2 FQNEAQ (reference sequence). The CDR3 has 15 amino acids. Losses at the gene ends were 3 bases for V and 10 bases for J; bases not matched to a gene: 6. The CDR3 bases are TGTGCCAGCAGCTTCGGACTAGCGGGAGATCGCGAGCAGTTCTTC. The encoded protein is CASSFGLAGDREQFF.

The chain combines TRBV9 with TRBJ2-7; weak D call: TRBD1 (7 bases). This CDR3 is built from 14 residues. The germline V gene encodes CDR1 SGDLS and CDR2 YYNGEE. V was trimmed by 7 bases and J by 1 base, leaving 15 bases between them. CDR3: CASGGSGGSYEQYF. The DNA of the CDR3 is TGTGCCAGCGGCGGATCAGGGGGGTCCTACGAGCAGTACTTC.